Here is one TCR beta chain with its context. The source of the sample is a study of blood T cell repertoires in COVID-19. In the original workflow: Estimates of nucleated cell counts were drawn from the amplification of reference gene primers. Sequenced by immunoSEQ multiplex PCR; TCRdb stores in-frame clones only, minus some. D and trimming come from the DNA, and the V and J calls and clone size come from that table. In the table there are around 60,000 clones, 84% of which are singletons. Sequencing was done on a sample of peripheral blood. This TCR was recovered from a man in his 60s with COVID-19, enrolled during active disease.

The DNA for the CDR3 is TGTGCCAGCAGCGTTGGGGCAGACACTGAAGCTTTCTTT. It specifies CASSVGADTEAFF. The gene calls are TRBV5-4 and TRBJ1-1, with D perhaps matching TRBD1 (5 bases). V shed 4 bases and J shed 3 bases, with 10 bases lying between them. The CDR3 spans 13 residues. Germline CDR1 SGHNT, CDR2 YYREEE (reference sequence).